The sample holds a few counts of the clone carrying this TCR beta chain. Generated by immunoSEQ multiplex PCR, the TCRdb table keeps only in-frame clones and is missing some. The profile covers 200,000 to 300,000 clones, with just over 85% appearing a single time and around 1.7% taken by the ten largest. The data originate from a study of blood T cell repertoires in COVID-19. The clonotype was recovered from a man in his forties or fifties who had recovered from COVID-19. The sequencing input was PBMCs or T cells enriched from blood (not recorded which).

The CDR3 is CASSPRGPYGYTF. CDR3 DNA sequence: TGCGCCAGCAGTCCCAGGGGGCCCTATGGCTACACCTTC. The chain uses TRBV4-1 and TRBJ1-2; 8 bases fit TRBD1. This CDR3 contains 13 residues. J gave up 4 bases and V 6 bases, and 4 bases lay outside the gene matches. Germline V gene data show CDR1 as MGHRA and CDR2 as YSYEKL.